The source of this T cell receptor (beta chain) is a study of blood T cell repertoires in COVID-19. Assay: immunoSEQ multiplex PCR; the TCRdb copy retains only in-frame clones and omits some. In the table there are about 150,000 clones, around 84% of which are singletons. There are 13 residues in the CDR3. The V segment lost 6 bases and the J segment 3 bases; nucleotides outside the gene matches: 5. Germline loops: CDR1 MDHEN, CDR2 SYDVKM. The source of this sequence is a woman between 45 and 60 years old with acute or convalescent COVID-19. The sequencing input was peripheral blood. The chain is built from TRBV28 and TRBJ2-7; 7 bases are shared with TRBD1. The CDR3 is CASRHPGGYEQYF. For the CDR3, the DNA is TGTGCCAGCAGACACCCAGGGGGCTACGAGCAGTACTTC. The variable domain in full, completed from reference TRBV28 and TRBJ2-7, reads DVKVTQSSRYLVKRTGEKVFLECVQDMDHENMFWYRQDPGLGLRLIYFSYDVKMKEKGDIPEGYSVSREKKERFSLILESASTNQTSMYLCASRHPGGYEQYFGPGTRLTVT.